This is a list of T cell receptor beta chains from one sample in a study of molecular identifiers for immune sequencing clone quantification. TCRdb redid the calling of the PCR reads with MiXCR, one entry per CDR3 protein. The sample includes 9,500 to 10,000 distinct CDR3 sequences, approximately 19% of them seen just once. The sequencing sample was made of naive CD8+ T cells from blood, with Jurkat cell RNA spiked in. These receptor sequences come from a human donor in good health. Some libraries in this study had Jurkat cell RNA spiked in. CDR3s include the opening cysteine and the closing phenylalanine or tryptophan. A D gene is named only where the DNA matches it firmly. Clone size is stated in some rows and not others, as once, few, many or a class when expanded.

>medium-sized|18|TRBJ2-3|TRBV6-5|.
CASSYSKMSEASTDTQYF
TGTGCCAGCAGTTACTCGAAGATGTCAGAAGCTAGCACAGATACGCAGTATTTT
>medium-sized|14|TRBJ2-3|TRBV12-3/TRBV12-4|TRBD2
CASKLAGAADTQYF
TGTGCCAGCAAACTAGCGGGAGCGGCAGATACGCAGTATTTT
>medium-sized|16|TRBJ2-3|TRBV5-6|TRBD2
CASTTGTRDSTDTQYF
TGTGCCAGCACCACCGGGACTAGAGACAGCACAGATACGCAGTATTTT
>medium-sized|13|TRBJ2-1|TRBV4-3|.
CASSHGRGNEQFF
TGCGCCAGCAGCCATGGCCGGGGCAATGAGCAGTTCTTC
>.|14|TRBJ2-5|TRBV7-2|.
CASSLVLGQETQYF
TGTGCCAGCAGCTTAGTTCTAGGACAAGAGACCCAGTACTTC
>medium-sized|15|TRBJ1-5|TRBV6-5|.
CASSSRGDFNQPQHF
TGTGCCAGCAGTTCCCGGGGGGACTTCAATCAGCCCCAGCATTTT
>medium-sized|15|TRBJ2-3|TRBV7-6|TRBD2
CASSFATSGTDTQYF
TGTGCCAGCAGCTTCGCGACTAGCGGCACAGATACGCAGTATTTT
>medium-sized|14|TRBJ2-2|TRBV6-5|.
CASSYQDGAGELFF
TGTGCCAGCAGTTACCAGGACGGGGCCGGGGAGCTGTTTTTT
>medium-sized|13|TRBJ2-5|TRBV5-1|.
CASSTENQETQYF
TGCGCCAGCAGCACCGAAAACCAAGAGACCCAGTACTTC
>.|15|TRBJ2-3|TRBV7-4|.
CASSCPRDCTDTQYF
TGTGCCAGCAGCTGTCCCAGGGATTGCACAGATACGCAGTATTTT
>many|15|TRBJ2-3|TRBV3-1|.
CASSQYPGGTDTQYF
TGTGCCAGCAGCCAATATCCAGGGGGCACAGATACGCAGTATTTT
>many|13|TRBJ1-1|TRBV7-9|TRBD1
CASSSDRDLEAFF
TGTGCCAGCAGCTCGGACAGGGACCTTGAAGCTTTCTTT
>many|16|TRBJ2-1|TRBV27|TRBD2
CASSLGGLAGGREQFF
TGTGCCAGCAGTTTAGGGGGACTAGCGGGGGGGCGTGAGCAGTTCTTC
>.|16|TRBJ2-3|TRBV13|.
CASTSLEGRERNTQYF
TGTGCCAGCACCTCCCTCGAGGGCAGGGAGCGGAATACGCAGTATTTT
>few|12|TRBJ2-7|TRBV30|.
CAWSRPRGEQYF
TGTGCCTGGAGCCGTCCCCGGGGCGAGCAGTACTTC
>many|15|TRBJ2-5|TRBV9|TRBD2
CASSVKGLARETQYF
TGTGCCAGCAGCGTTAAAGGACTAGCGAGAGAGACCCAGTACTTC
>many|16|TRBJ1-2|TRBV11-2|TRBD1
CASSYPNRGRSDGYTF
TGTGCCAGCAGCTACCCGAACAGGGGGCGCTCAGATGGCTACACCTTC
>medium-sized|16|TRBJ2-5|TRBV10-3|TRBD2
CAISEPAAGGEETQYF
TGTGCCATCAGTGAGCCGGCGGCGGGGGGCGAAGAGACCCAGTACTTC
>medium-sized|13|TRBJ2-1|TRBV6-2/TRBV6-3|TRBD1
CASLGQYRGEQFF
TGTGCCAGTTTGGGACAGTATAGAGGTGAGCAGTTCTTC
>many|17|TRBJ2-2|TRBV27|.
CASSFGRLPPKTGELFF
TGTGCCAGCAGTTTTGGCAGACTTCCCCCTAAGACCGGGGAGCTGTTTTTT
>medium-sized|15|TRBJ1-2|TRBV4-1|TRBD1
CASSPNTGQGAGYTF
TGCGCCAGCAGCCCGAATACGGGACAGGGAGCTGGCTACACCTTC
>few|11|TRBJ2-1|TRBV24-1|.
CATRRADEQFF
TGTGCCACCCGACGGGCCGATGAGCAGTTCTTC
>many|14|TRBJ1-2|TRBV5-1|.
CASSLAGRSGGYTF
TGCGCCAGCAGCTTGGCCGGCCGGTCAGGAGGCTACACCTTC
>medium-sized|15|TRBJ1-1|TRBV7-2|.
CASSLSPVGGTEAFF
TGTGCCAGCAGCTTATCTCCTGTGGGAGGCACTGAAGCTTTCTTT
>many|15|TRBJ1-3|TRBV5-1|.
CASSLDGNSGNTIYF
TGCGCCAGCAGCTTGGACGGAAACTCTGGAAACACCATATATTTT
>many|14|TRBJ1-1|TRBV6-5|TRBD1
CASSYSTGATEAFF
TGTGCCAGCAGTTACTCTACAGGGGCCACTGAAGCTTTCTTT
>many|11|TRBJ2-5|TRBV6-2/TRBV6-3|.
CASSYQETQYF
TGTGCCAGCAGTTACCAAGAGACCCAGTACTTC
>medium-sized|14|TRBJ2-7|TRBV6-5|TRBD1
CASSYGQGAYEQYF
TGTGCCAGCAGTTACGGGCAGGGGGCCTACGAGCAGTACTTC
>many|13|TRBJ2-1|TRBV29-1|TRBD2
CSVVGLAYNEQFF
TGCAGCGTTGTGGGACTAGCTTACAATGAGCAGTTCTTC
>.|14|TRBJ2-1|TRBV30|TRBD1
CAWNMGQGANEQFF
TGTGCCTGGAACATGGGGCAGGGGGCGAATGAGCAGTTCTTC
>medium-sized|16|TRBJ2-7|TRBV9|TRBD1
CASSPSGTAHFYEQYF
TGTGCCAGCAGCCCATCTGGGACAGCTCATTTCTACGAGCAGTACTTC
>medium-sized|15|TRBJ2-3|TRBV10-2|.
CASSEPGVSTDTQYF
TGCGCCAGCAGTGAGCCGGGGGTTAGCACAGATACGCAGTATTTT
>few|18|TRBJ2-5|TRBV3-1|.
CASSQIRGSYLYQETQYF
TGTGCCAGCAGCCAAATTCGAGGGAGTTACCTGTACCAAGAGACCCAGTACTTC
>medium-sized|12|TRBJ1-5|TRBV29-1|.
CSPERLNQPQHF
TGCAGCCCTGAGCGGTTAAATCAGCCCCAGCATTTT
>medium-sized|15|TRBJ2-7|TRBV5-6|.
CASSLGWRSAYEQYF
TGTGCCAGCAGCTTGGGGTGGCGCTCCGCCTACGAGCAGTACTTC
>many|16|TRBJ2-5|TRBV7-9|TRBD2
CASSFNLPGGQETQYF
TGTGCCAGCAGCTTTAATTTACCGGGGGGCCAAGAGACCCAGTACTTC
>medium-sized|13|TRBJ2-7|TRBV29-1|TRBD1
CSVDQGALPGQYF
TGCAGCGTTGACCAGGGGGCCCTACCTGGGCAGTACTTC
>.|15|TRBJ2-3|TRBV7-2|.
CASSLGGPSTDTQYF
TGTGCCAGCAGCTTGGGCGGGCCTAGCACAGATACGCAGTATTTT
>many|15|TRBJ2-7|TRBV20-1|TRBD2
CSARDLGGSSYEQYF
TGCAGTGCTAGAGATCTCGGGGGGAGCTCCTACGAGCAGTACTTC
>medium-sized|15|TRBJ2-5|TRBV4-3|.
CASSQDFQARGTQYF
TGCGCCAGCAGCCAAGATTTCCAGGCCCGCGGGACCCAGTACTTC
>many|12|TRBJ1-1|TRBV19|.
CASSIGTTEAFF
TGTGCCAGTAGTATAGGGACCACTGAAGCTTTCTTT
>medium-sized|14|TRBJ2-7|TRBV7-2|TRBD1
CASSLEPDRFEQYF
TGTGCCAGCAGCTTAGAGCCGGACAGGTTCGAGCAGTACTTC
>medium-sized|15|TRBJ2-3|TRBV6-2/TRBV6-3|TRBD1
CASSYGRGLVDTQYF
TGTGCCAGCAGTTACGGCAGGGGGCTGGTAGATACGCAGTATTTT
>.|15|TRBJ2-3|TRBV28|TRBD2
CASDPSGRATDTQYF
TGTGCCAGCGATCCTAGCGGGAGGGCCACAGATACGCAGTATTTT
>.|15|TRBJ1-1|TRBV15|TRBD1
CATSGDRGVSTEAFF
TGTGCCACCAGCGGGGACAGGGGGGTAAGCACTGAAGCTTTCTTT
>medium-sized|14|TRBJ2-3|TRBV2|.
CATAPEVLTDTQYF
TGTGCCACCGCCCCGGAGGTTCTGACAGATACGCAGTATTTT
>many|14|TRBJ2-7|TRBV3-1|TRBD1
CASSQEDRVYEQYF
TGTGCCAGCAGCCAAGAGGACAGGGTCTACGAGCAGTACTTC
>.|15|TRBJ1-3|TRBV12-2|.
CASRSPGDYGYTIYF
TGTGCAAGTCGCTCACCGGGGGACTATGGATACACCATATATTTT
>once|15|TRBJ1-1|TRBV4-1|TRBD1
CASSQRTGDNTEAFF
TGCGCCAGCAGCCAGAGGACAGGGGACAACACTGAAGCTTTCTTC
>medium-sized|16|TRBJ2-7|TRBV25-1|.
CASSNFRQGSSYEQYF
TGTGCCAGCTCAAACTTTCGGCAGGGGAGCTCCTACGAGCAGTACTTC
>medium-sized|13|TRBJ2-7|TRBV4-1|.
CASSQEPGYEQYF
TGCGCCAGCAGCCAAGAGCCCGGGTACGAGCAGTACTTC
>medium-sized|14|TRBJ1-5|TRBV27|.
CASSLSGGNQPQHF
TGTGCCAGCAGTTTAAGTGGTGGCAATCAGCCCCAGCATTTT
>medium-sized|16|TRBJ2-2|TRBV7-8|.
CASSFWWNDNTGELFF
TGTGCCAGCAGCTTTTGGTGGAACGATAACACCGGGGAGCTGTTTTTT
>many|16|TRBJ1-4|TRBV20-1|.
CSVPGGTIGWGEKLFF
TGCAGTGTCCCAGGAGGCACTATCGGCTGGGGTGAAAAACTGTTTTTT
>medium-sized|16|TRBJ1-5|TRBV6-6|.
CASSRGADIFNQPQHF
TGTGCCAGCAGTCGGGGGGCCGATATCTTCAATCAGCCCCAGCATTTT
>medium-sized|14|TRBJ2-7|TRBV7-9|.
CASRPPRGDYEQYF
TGTGCCAGCAGGCCGCCGCGCGGGGACTACGAGCAGTACTTC
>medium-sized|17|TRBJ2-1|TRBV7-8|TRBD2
CASSPRGDSGLAVGQFF
TGTGCCAGCAGCCCCAGAGGGGACAGCGGACTAGCGGTTGGTCAGTTCTTC
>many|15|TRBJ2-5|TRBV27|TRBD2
CASAARGGSGETQYF
TGTGCCAGCGCGGCGCGGGGAGGGTCGGGTGAGACCCAGTACTTC
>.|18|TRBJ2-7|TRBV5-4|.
CASSLEGTGKIAGDEQCF
TGTGCCAGCAGCTTGGAGGGCACAGGGAAAATAGCCGGAGACGAGCAGTGCTTC
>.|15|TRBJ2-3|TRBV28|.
CARSLTSGYTDTQYF
TGTGCCCGCAGTTTAACGAGCGGCTACACAGATACGCAGTATTTT